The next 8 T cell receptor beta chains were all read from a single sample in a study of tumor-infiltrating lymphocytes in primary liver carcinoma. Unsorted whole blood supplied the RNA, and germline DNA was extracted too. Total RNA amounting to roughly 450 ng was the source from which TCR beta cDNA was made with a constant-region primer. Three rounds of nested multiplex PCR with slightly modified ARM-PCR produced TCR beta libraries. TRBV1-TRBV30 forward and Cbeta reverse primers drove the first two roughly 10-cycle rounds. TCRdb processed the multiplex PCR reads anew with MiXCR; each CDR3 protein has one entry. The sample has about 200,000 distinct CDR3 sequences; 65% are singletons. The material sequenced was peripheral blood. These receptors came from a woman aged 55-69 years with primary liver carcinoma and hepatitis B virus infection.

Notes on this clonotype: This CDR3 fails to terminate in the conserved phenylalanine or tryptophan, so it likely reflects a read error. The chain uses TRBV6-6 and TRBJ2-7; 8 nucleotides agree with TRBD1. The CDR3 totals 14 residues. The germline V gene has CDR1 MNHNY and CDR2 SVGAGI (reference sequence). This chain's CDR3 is CAGSRRDRLYEQYL. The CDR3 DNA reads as TGTGCCGGCAGTCGCCGGGACAGGCTCTACGAGCAGTACTTA.

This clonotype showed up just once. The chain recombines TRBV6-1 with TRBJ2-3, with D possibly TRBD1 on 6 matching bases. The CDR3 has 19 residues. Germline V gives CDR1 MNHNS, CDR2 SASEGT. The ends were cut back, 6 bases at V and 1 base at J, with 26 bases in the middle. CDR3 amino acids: CASSYVRDPLGGGTDTQYF. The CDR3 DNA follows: TGTGCCAGCAGCTATGTGAGAGATCCGTTAGGGGGAGGCACAGATACGCAGTATTTT.

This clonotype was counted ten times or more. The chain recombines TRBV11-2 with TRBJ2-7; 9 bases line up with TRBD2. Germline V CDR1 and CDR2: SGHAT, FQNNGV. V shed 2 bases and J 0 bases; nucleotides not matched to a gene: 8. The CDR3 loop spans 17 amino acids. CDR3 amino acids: CASSLTSGYKSSYEQYF. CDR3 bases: TGTGCCAGCAGCTTAACTAGCGGGTATAAAAGCTCCTACGAGCAGTACTTC. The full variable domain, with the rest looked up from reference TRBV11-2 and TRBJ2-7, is EAGVAQSPRYKIIEKRQSVAFWCNPISGHATLYWYQQILGQGPKLLIQFQNNGVVDDSQLPKDRFSAERLKGVDSTLKIQPAKLEDSAVYLCASSLTSGYKSSYEQYFGPGTRLTVT.

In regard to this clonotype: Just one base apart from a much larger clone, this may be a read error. The CDR3 loop reads CASSTGERGLGF. DNA for the CDR3: TGTGCCAGCAGCACTGGGGAAAGGGGTTTGGGTTTC. The chain joins TRBV6-6 to TRBJ2-7, with D possibly being TRBD1 (5 bases). Germline CDR1 MNHNY, CDR2 SVGAGI (reference sequence). This CDR3 is 12 amino acids long.

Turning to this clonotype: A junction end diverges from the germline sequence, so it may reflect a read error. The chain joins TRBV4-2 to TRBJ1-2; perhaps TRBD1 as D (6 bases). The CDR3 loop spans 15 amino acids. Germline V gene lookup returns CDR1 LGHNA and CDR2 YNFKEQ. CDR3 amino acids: CASSQDSGSGDGYTF. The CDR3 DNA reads TGCGCCAGCAGCCAAGATTCCGGGTCAGGGGATGGCTACACCTTC.

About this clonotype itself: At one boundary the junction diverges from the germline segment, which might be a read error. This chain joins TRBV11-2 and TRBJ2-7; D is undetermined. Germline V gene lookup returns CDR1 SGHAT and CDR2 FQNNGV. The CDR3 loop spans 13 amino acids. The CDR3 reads CASNLEAFGEQYF. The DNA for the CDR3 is TGTGCCAGCAACTTAGAAGCCTTTGGAGAGCAGTACTTC.

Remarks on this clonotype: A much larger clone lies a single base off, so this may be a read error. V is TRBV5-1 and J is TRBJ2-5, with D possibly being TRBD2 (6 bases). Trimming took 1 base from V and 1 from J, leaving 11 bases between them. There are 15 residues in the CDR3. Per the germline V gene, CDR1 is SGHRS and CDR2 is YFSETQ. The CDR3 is CASSLHLASQETQYF. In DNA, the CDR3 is TGCGCCAGCAGCTTGCATCTAGCGTCCCAAGAGACCCAGTACTTC.

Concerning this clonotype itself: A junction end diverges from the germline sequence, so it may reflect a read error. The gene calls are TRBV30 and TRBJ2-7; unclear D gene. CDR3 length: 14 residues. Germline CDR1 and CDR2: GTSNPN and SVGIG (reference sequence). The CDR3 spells CAWSVGPLAYKQYF. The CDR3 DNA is TGTGCCTGGAGTGTAGGTCCGTTAGCCTACAAGCAGTACTTC.